This TCR beta chain was sequenced in a study of technical replicates of blood from several donors. V was cut by 3 bases and J by 5 bases, with 16 bases left in between. Per germline, CDR1 MDHEN and CDR2 SYDVKM. This CDR3 has 15 amino acids. The data were produced by immunoSEQ multiplex PCR, yet TCRdb's version contains in-frame clones alone and is incomplete. This sample has 45,000 to 55,000 clones; around 94% occur once, and the top ten carry around 0.21%. The chain couples TRBV28 to TRBJ1-2; TRBD1 might be the D (5 bases). This clonotype was obtained from a human donor in good health. What was sequenced was T cells isolated from PBMCs. The CDR3: CASSFYRPGRYGYTF. The CDR3 region has the DNA TGTGCCAGCAGTTTTTATCGGCCAGGGAGGTATGGCTACACCTTC.